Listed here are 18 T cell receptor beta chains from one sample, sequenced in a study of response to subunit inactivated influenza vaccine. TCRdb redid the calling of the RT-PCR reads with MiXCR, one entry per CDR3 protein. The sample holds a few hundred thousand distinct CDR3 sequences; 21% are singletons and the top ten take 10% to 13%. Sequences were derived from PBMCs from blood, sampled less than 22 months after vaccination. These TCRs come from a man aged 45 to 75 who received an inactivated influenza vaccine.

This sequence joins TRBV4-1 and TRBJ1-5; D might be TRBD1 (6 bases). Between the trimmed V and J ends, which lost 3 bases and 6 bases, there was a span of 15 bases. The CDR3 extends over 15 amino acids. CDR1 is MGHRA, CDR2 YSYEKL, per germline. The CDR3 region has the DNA TGCGCCAGCAGCCATGAGACAGGTAAAGGTCAGCCCCAGCATTTT. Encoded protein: CASSHETGKGQPQHF.

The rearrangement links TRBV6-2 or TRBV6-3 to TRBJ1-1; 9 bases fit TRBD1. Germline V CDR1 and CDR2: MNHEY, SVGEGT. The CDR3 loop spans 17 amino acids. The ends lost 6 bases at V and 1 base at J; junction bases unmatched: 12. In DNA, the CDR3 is TGTGCCAGCAGCCTAGACAGGGGGAATACGCGGAACACTGAAGCTTTCTTT. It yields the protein CASSLDRGNTRNTEAFF.

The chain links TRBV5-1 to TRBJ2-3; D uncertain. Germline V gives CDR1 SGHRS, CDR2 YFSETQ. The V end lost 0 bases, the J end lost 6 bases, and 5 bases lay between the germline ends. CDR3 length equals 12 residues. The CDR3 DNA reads TGCGCCAGCAGCTTGGCTCTGGATACGCAGTATTTT. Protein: CASSLALDTQYF.

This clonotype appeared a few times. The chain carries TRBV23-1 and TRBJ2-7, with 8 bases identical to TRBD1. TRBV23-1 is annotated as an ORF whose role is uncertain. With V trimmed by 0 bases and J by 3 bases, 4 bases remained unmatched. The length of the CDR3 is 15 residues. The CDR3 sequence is CASSQSNRGYYEQYF. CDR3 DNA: TGCGCCAGCAGTCAATCGAACAGGGGGTACTACGAGCAGTACTTC.

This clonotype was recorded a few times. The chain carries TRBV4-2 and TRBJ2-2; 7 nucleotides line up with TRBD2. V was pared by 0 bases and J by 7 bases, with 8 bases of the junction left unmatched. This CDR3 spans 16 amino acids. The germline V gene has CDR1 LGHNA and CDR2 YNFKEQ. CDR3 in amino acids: CASSQDLTSVNGELFF. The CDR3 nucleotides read TGTGCCAGCAGCCAAGATCTTACTAGCGTTAACGGGGAGCTGTTTTTT.

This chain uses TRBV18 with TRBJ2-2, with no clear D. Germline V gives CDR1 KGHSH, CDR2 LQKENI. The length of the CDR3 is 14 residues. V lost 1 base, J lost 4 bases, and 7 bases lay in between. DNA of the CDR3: TGTGCCAGCTCACCACAGGACCGCACCGGGGAGCTGTTTTTT. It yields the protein CASSPQDRTGELFF.

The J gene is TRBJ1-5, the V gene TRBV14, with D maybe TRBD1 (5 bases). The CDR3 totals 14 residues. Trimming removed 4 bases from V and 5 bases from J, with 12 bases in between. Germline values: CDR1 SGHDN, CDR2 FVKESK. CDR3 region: CASSLGGVDQPQHF. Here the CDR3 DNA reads TGTGCCAGCAGCCTCGGGGGGGTGGATCAGCCCCAGCATTTT.

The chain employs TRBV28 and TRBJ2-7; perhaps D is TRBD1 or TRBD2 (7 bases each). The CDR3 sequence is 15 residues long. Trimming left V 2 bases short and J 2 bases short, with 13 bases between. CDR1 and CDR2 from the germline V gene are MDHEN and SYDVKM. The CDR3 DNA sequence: TGTGCCAGCAGTTTAGCCAGGGGGGGTACCTACGAGCAGTACTTC. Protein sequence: CASSLARGGTYEQYF.

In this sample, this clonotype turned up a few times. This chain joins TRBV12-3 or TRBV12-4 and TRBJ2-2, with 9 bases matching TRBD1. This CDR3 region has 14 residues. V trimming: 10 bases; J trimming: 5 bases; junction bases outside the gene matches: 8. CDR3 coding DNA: TGTGCCACGGCCCGGGACAGGGTTACCGGGGAGCTGTTTTTT. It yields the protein CATARDRVTGELFF.

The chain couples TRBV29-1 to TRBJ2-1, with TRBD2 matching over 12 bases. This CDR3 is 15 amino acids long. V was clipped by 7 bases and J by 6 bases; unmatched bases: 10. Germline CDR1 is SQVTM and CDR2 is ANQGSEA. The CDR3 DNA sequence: TGCAGCGCAAGGGGTAGGACTAGCGGGGCCAATGAGCAGTTCTTC. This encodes CSARGRTSGANEQFF.

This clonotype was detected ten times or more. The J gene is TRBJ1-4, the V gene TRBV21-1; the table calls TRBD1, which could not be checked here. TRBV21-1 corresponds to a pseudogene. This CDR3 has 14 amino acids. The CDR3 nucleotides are TGTGCCAGCAGCAAACAGGGGGCGAATGAAAAACTGTTTTTT. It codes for CASSKQGANEKLFF.

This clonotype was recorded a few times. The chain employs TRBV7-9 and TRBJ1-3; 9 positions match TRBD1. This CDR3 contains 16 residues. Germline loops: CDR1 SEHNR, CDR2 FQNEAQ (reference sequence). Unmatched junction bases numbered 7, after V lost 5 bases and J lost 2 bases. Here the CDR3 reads CASSHEWDRAGNTIYF. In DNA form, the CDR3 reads TGTGCCAGCAGCCACGAGTGGGACAGGGCTGGAAACACCATATATTTT.

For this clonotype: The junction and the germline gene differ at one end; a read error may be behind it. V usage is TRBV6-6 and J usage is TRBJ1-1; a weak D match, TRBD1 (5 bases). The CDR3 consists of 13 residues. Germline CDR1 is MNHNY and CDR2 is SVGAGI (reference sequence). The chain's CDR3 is CASSYGGATESFF. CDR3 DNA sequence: TGTGCCAGCAGTTACGGCGGGGCCACTGAATCTTTCTTT.

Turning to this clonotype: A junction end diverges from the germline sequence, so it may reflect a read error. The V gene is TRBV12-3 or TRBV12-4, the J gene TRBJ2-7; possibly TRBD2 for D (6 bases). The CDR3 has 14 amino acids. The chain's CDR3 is CASKGRGIPYEQYF. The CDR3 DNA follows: TGTGCCAGCAAGGGTCGCGGGATACCCTACGAGCAGTACTTT.

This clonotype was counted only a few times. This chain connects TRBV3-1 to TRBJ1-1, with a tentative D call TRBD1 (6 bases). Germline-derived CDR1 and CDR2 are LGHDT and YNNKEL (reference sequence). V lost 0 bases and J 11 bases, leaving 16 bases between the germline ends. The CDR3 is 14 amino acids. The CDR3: CASSQDGQGRRAFF. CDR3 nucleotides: TGTGCCAGCAGCCAAGACGGGCAGGGGCGTCGGGCTTTCTTT.

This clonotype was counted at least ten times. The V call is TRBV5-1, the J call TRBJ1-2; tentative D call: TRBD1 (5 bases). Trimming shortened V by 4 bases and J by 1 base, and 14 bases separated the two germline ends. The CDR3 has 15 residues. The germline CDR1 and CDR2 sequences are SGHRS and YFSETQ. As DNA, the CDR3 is TGCGCCAGCAGCCACGCTGGGGGGGTTAACTATGGCTACACCTTC. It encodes CASSHAGGVNYGYTF.

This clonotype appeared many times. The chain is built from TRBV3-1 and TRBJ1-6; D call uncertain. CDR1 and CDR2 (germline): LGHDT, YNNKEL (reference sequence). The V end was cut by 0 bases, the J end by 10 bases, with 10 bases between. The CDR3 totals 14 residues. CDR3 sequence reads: CASSQDQGRSPLHF. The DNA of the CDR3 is TGTGCCAGCAGCCAAGATCAAGGGCGCTCACCCCTCCACTTT.

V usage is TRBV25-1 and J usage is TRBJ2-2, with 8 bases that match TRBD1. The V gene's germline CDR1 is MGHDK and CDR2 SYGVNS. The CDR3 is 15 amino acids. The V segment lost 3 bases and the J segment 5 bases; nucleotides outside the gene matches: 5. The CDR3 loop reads CASSEITGGTGELFF. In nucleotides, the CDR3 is TGTGCCAGCAGTGAGATTACAGGGGGGACCGGGGAGCTGTTTTTT.